The following is a T cell receptor (beta chain) sequence with its context. Its matching antigen is unknown. This CDR3 is 16 amino acids long. Deletions cut 2 bases from V and 4 bases from J, with 18 bases between. Germline V CDR1 and CDR2: SGHKS, YYEKEE (reference sequence). This entry is derived from a study of T cells in localized non-small cell lung cancer. Regarding the study as a whole: Because sequencing included only one region (of the tumor), heterogeneity remains possible. Adjacent lung held a median around 56 of the top 100 tumor clones. Those with higher blood T cell density had longer overall survival.

Method: immunoSEQ multiplex PCR; TCRdb's copy keeps in-frame clones and lacks some. The repertoire includes tens of thousands of clones, 65% to 85% of them detected once, and 1.3% sits in the top ten. The chain joins TRBV5-5 to TRBJ1-2; no clear D. This sequence was found in a female donor of 60 years or more with stage I lung adenocarcinoma. The specimen comprised peripheral blood, sampled before any cancer treatment. The CDR3 region has the DNA TGTGCCAGCAGCTTTAGTTCAGGATCACAGAGCTATGGCTACACCTTC. Translation: CASSFSSGSQSYGYTF.